This T cell receptor (beta chain) was recorded in a study of CD8+CD57+ T cells in acquired aplastic anemia. About the research overall: Mean yield of DNA from sorted CD4+ and CD8+ cells was approximately 3 ug. Healthy donors yielded around 10 million CD4+ cell reads on average.

The template for TCR beta VDJ and CDR3 sequence profiling was genomic DNA. TCRdb reprocessed the reads with MiXCR, giving one entry per CDR3 protein. The sample lists about 160,000 distinct CDR3 sequences, roughly 40% occurring once. V lost 3 bases and J lost 2, with 14 bases in between. From germline, CDR1 is DFQATT and CDR2 SNEGSKA (reference sequence). This CDR3 is 15 amino acids long. This clonotype was picked up many times. The antigen is unknown. Broader study findings: Roughly 30 sequences, all CD8+ CDR3, were shared between patients and controls.

The specimen was sorted CD4+, CD8+, or CD8+CD57+ T cells (not recorded which) from PBMCs. The TCR sequence derives from a human donor in good health. This rearrangement joins TRBV20-1 to TRBJ1-5; no clear D gene. CDR3 sequence: CSASSVRYGNQPQHF. The CDR3 bases are TGCAGTGCTAGTTCGGTCAGGTACGGCAATCAGCCCCAGCATTTT.